What follows are 26 T cell receptor beta chains derived from one specimen sequenced in a study of cytomegalovirus exposure and HLA in healthy donors. PCR used 60 Vbeta primers and 13 Jbeta primers. The method was immunoSEQ multiplex PCR; TCRdb's version includes in-frame clones alone and lacks a portion of them. The table lists 150,000 to 200,000 clones, 81% of them singletons. The sequenced material came from PBMCs. The origin of the receptors is a woman aged 18-30 years in good health and CMV-seronegative.

This clone appeared once. Other DNA sequences in the same sample also yield this CDR3. The rearrangement links TRBV2 to TRBJ2-7; no clear D. This CDR3 spans 11 amino acids. The V gene's germline CDR1 is SNHLY and CDR2 FYNNEI. V lost 4 bases and J 6 bases, leaving 7 bases between the germline ends. The chain's CDR3 is CASSVRSEQYF. As DNA, the CDR3 is TGTGCCAGCAGTGTACGCAGCGAGCAGTACTTC.

The gene calls are TRBV6-1 and TRBJ2-5; tentative D call: TRBD2 (7 bases). Trimming cost V 2 bases and J 5 bases, with 21 bases left between them. The germline CDR1 and CDR2 sequences are MNHNS and SASEGT. The length of the CDR3 is 17 residues. CDR3 loop: CASSEFSWGGGQETQYF. As DNA, the CDR3 is TGTGCCAGCAGTGAATTCAGCTGGGGGGGAGGACAGGAGACCCAGTACTTC.

Concerning this clone itself: The junction and the germline gene differ at one end; a read error may be behind it. This sequence joins TRBV7-9 and TRBJ2-7; tentative D call: TRBD1 (5 bases). CDR1 and CDR2 (germline): SEHNR, FQNEAQ (reference sequence). This CDR3 comprises 15 residues. The CDR3 protein is CSSSLVDSIFDEQYF. The CDR3 coding sequence is TGTTCCAGCAGCTTAGTCGACAGTATTTTCGACGAGCAGTACTTC.

J is TRBJ1-1 and V is TRBV4-2, with TRBD1 matching over 7 bases. CDR1 is LGHNA, CDR2 YNFKEQ, per germline. Trimming removed 2 bases from V and 0 bases from J; junction bases left unmatched: 9. The CDR3 contains 17 residues. CDR3 protein: CASSQPSGTVLNTEAFF. CDR3 DNA sequence: TGTGCCAGCAGCCAACCGTCTGGGACAGTTTTGAACACTGAAGCTTTCTTT.

The rearrangement links TRBV19 to TRBJ2-7, with D possibly being TRBD1 (6 bases). The V gene lost 6 bases and the J gene lost 3 bases, with 9 bases spanning the gap. The CDR3 is made up of 12 amino acids. The germline V gene has CDR1 LNHDA and CDR2 SQIVND (reference sequence). The chain's CDR3 is CASSGQNYEQYF. The CDR3 DNA follows: TGTGCCAGTAGCGGACAGAACTACGAGCAGTACTTC.

The chain recombines TRBV5-1 with TRBJ1-5, with a weak D call TRBD1 (6 bases). The CDR3 has 16 amino acids. Trimming pared 0 bases from V and 3 bases from J, leaving 13 bases between. CDR1 and CDR2 (germline): SGHRS, YFSETQ. CDR3: CASSLGTGTNNQPQHF. DNA of the CDR3: TGCGCCAGCAGCTTGGGGACCGGGACAAACAATCAGCCCCAGCATTTT.

The chain is built from TRBV19 and TRBJ2-5; 8 bases agree with TRBD2. Germline values: CDR1 LNHDA, CDR2 SQIVND (reference sequence). Trimming cost V 3 bases and J 1 base; bases outside gene matches: 1. The CDR3 extends over 14 amino acids. CDR3 region: CASSIGGGQETQYF. For the CDR3, the DNA is TGTGCCAGTAGTATCGGGGGGGGCCAAGAGACCCAGTACTTC. Drawing the rest from reference TRBV19 and TRBJ2-5, the complete variable domain is DGGITQSPKYLFRKEGQNVTLSCEQNLNHDAMYWYRQDPGQGLRLIYYSQIVNDFQKGDIAEGYSVSREKKESFPLTVTSAQKNPTAFYLCASSIGGGQETQYFGPGTRLLVL.

Of note for this clone: Other DNA sequences in the sample encode the same CDR3. The genes are TRBV5-6 and TRBJ1-1; D gene ambiguous. Germline V CDR1 and CDR2: SGHDT, YYEEEE. There are 13 residues in the CDR3. V was trimmed by 5 bases and J by 0 bases, leaving 8 bases between them. CDR3 bases: TGTGCCAGCAGGTCCGGGATGAACACTGAAGCTTTCTTT. This sequence encodes CASRSGMNTEAFF.

This sequence joins TRBV27 and TRBJ2-6; 12 positions agree with TRBD1. The junction had 5 bases not matched to a gene; V was cut back by 5 bases and J by 0 bases. Germline V gene lookup returns CDR1 MNHEY and CDR2 SMNVEV (reference sequence). This CDR3 has 18 residues. The chain's CDR3 is CASSKPGQGASGANVLTF. The CDR3 nucleotides are TGTGCCAGCAGTAAGCCGGGACAGGGGGCCTCTGGGGCCAACGTCCTGACTTTC.

The V and J genes are TRBV20-1 and TRBJ2-1; D is unclear. This CDR3 is built from 11 residues. Germline loops: CDR1 DFQATT, CDR2 SNEGSKA (reference sequence). Trimming took 6 bases from V and 5 from J, leaving 8 bases between them. The CDR3: CSAATDNEQFF. Here the CDR3 DNA reads TGCAGTGCAGCGACGGACAATGAGCAGTTCTTC.

This clone has a single count. The chain carries TRBV7-3 and TRBJ2-1, with D maybe TRBD1 (5 bases). The germline V and J ends were trimmed by 3 bases and 7 bases, with 13 bases remaining between them. The germline gives CDR1 SGHTA, CDR2 FQGTGA. The CDR3 runs to 14 residues. The CDR3 DNA reads as TGTGCCAGCAGCTTGGGTTCAGGGCGGAATGAGCAGTTCTTC. It yields the protein CASSLGSGRNEQFF.

Only a few counts were recorded for this clone. The chain couples TRBV9 to TRBJ2-1; unclear D gene. V was shortened by 4 bases and J by 3 bases, with 5 bases between the two germline ends. Looked up from germline, CDR1 is SGDLS and CDR2 is YYNGEE. This CDR3 comprises 12 residues. The CDR3 loop is CASSRHYNEQFF. The CDR3 DNA reads as TGTGCCAGCAGCAGACACTACAATGAGCAGTTCTTC.

This clone has a handful of counts. The chain uses TRBV28 and TRBJ2-7; 10 bases are a match to TRBD1. The V segment lost 4 bases and the J segment 7 bases; nucleotides outside the gene matches: 10. CDR1 and CDR2 (germline): MDHEN, SYDVKM. The CDR3 covers 15 residues. CDR3 DNA: TGTGCCAGCAGTTCCTCCGGACAGGGGGGAGGGGAGCAGTACTTC. Translation gives CASSSSGQGGGEQYF.

CDR3 sequence reads: CASSSTSFLSYNEQFF. In DNA, the CDR3 is TGTGCCAGTAGTAGTACTAGTTTTCTCTCCTACAATGAGCAGTTCTTC. The V call is TRBV19, the J call TRBJ2-1, with D possibly TRBD2 on 5 matching bases. The CDR3 is 16 residues long. The V and J ends lost 4 bases and 0 bases respectively, with 13 bases between them. Germline V gives CDR1 LNHDA, CDR2 SQIVND (reference sequence).

This chain links TRBV10-3 with TRBJ2-5; 9 bases map to TRBD2. The CDR3 length is 22 residues. CDR1 and CDR2 from the germline V gene are ENHRY and SYGVKD. V was pared by 4 bases and J by 5 bases, with 29 bases of the junction left unmatched. DNA for the CDR3: TGTGCCATCAGTGGTTCTCGCAGTTCGGGAAAAGATAGCGGGAGTGCATGGGAGACCCAGTACTTC. As protein: CAISGSRSSGKDSGSAWETQYF.

V usage is TRBV2 and J usage is TRBJ2-5; 11 positions match TRBD1. This CDR3 is 14 amino acids long. Germline CDR1 and CDR2: SNHLY and FYNNEI. The V segment lost 5 bases and the J segment 4 bases; nucleotides outside the gene matches: 3. CDR3 region: CASSKDRGPETQYF. In DNA, the CDR3 is TGTGCCAGCAGTAAGGACAGGGGGCCAGAGACCCAGTACTTC. Full variable domain (rest looked up from reference TRBV2 and TRBJ2-5): EPEVTQTPSHQVTQMGQEVILRCVPISNHLYFYWYRQILGQKVEFLVSFYNNEISEKSEIFDDQFSVERPDGSNFTLKIRSTKLEDSAMYFCASSKDRGPETQYFGPGTRLLVL.

This clone came up once. J is TRBJ1-5 and V is TRBV19; D not certain. Trimming cost V 3 bases and J 2 bases, with 2 bases left between them. Germline CDR1 reads LNHDA; CDR2 reads SQIVND (reference sequence). The CDR3 has 12 amino acids. In DNA form, the CDR3 reads TGTGCCAGTAGTATCGGCAATCAGCCCCAGCATTTT. Its translation: CASSIGNQPQHF.

V and J are TRBV5-1 and TRBJ1-4; TRBD1 matches at 9 bases. Germline CDR1 SGHRS, CDR2 YFSETQ. The J segment lost 1 base and the V segment lost 4 bases, leaving 2 bases of the junction unmatched. The CDR3 spans 15 residues. The CDR3 DNA follows: TGCGCCAGCAGCCGGACAGGGGTAACTAATGAAAAACTGTTTTTT. This sequence encodes CASSRTGVTNEKLFF.

The CDR3 bases are TGTGCCAGCAGCAAAGGACAGGGGGTGAACACCGGGGAGCTGTTTTTT. Translation gives CASSKGQGVNTGELFF. This chain joins TRBV21-1 and TRBJ2-2; the table's D gene call, TRBD1, was not cross checked with the DNA. TRBV21-1 is classified as a pseudogene. The CDR3 is 16 amino acids.

The rearrangement links TRBV5-6 to TRBJ2-5, with unresolved D. Germline CDR1 and CDR2: SGHDT and YYEEEE. The CDR3 sequence is 13 residues long. Between the trimmed V and J ends, which lost 1 base and 4 bases, there was a span of 8 bases. This CDR3 reads CASSLRPGETQYF. The CDR3 DNA follows: TGTGCCAGCAGCTTGAGGCCGGGAGAGACCCAGTACTTC.

This clone was seen a few times. V gene TRBV29-1 combines with J gene TRBJ2-6, with 8 bases that match TRBD1. The ends lost 3 bases at V and 4 bases at J; junction bases unmatched: 5. The CDR3 has 15 amino acids. Germline CDR1 and CDR2: SQVTM and ANQGSEA. In nucleotides, the CDR3 is TGCAGCGTTGACAGGGGGCTCTCCGGGGCCAACGTCCTGACTTTC. This sequence encodes CSVDRGLSGANVLTF.

The chain combines TRBV5-4 with TRBJ1-1; D gene unclear. With 4 bases removed from V and 8 bases from J, the gap between germline ends came to 15 bases. The CDR3 runs 13 residues. Germline V gene lookup returns CDR1 SGHNT and CDR2 YYREEE (reference sequence). As DNA, the CDR3 is TGTGCCAGCAGCCTAGACCCCGGTACGGAAGCTTTCTTT. Its translation: CASSLDPGTEAFF.

This clone was seen only a few times. This sequence joins TRBV19 and TRBJ1-5; D gene uncertain. Trimming left V 3 bases short and J 6 bases short, with 6 bases between. This CDR3 region has 12 residues. CDR1 LNHDA and CDR2 SQIVND come from the germline V gene (reference sequence). The CDR3 spells CASSITGQPQHF. The CDR3 nucleotides read TGTGCCAGTAGTATTACGGGTCAGCCCCAGCATTTT.

This sequence joins TRBV5-6 and TRBJ1-1, with D unresolved. Trimming pared 6 bases from V and 10 bases from J, leaving 19 bases between. The germline V gene encodes CDR1 SGHDT and CDR2 YYEEEE. This CDR3 has 13 residues. The DNA of the CDR3 is TGTGCCAGCACCCTATGGATCTCAACGGGAGCTTTCTTT. Translation gives CASTLWISTGAFF.

V usage is TRBV25-1 and J usage is TRBJ2-1; 10 bases are shared with TRBD2. V dropped 8 bases and J dropped 9; count of bases not matched to a gene: 10. This CDR3 spans 14 amino acids. CDR1 is MGHDK and CDR2 is SYGVNS in the germline V gene. CDR3 DNA sequence: TGTGCCAGCGGAAGCGGGAGGGGGGGAGGTGAGCAGTTCTTC. Translating gives CASGSGRGGGEQFF.

V is TRBV5-1 and J is TRBJ2-1; D is perhaps TRBD2 (6 bases). The CDR3 has 15 residues. Trimming cost V 5 bases and J 0 bases, with 12 bases left between them. The germline gives CDR1 SGHRS, CDR2 YFSETQ. The CDR3 region is CASRIAGSSYNEQFF. CDR3 in DNA: TGCGCCAGCAGAATAGCCGGGAGCTCCTACAATGAGCAGTTCTTC.